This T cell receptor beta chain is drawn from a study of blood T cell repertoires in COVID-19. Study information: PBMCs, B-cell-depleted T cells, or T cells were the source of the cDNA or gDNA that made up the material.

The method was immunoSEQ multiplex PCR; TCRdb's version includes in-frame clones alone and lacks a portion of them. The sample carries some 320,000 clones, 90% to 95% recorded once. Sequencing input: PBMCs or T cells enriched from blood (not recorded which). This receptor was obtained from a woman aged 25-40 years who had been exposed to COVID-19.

CDR3: CASRRDMNTEAFF. The CDR3 DNA follows: TGTGCCAGCAGACGGGACATGAACACTGAAGCTTTCTTT. The rearrangement links TRBV12-3 or TRBV12-4 to TRBJ1-1; D may be TRBD1 (6 bases). The CDR3 has 13 residues. The V end lost 6 bases, the J end lost 0 bases, and 8 bases lay between the germline ends.